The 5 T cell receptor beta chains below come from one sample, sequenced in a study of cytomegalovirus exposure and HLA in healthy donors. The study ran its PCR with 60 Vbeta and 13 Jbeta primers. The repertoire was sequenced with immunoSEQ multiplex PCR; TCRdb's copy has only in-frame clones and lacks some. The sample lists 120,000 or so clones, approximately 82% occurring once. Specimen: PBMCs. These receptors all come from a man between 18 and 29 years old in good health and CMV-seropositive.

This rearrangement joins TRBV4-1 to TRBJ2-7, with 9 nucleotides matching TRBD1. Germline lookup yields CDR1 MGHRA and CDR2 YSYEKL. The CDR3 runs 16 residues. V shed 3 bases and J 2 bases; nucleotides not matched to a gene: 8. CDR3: CASSHPIGTGTYEQYF. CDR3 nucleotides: TGCGCCAGCAGCCATCCAATCGGGACAGGGACCTACGAGCAGTACTTC.

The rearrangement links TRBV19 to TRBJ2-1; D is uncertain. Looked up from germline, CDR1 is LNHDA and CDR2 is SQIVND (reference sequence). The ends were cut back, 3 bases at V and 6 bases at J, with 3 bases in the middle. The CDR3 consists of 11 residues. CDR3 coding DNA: TGTGCCAGTAGTATCAGCAATGAGCAGTTCTTC. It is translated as CASSISNEQFF.

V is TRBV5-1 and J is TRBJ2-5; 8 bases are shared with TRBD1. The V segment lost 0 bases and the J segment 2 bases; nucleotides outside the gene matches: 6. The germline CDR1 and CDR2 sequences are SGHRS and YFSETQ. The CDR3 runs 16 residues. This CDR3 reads CASSLGGQANQETQYF. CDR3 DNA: TGCGCCAGCAGCTTGGGGGGACAGGCGAATCAAGAGACCCAGTACTTC.

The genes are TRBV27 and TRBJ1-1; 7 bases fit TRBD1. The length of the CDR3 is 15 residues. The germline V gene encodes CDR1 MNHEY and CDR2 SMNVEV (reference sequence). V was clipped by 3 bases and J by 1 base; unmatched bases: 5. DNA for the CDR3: TGTGCCAGCAGTTTGGGAAACAGGGGGAACACTGAAGCTTTCTTT. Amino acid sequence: CASSLGNRGNTEAFF.

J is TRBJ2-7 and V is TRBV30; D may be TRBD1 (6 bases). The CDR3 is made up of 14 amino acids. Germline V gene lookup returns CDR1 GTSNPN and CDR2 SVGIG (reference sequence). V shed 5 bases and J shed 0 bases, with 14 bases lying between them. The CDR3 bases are TGTGCCTGGGGGACATTACCCATCTCCTACGAGCAGTACTTC. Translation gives CAWGTLPISYEQYF. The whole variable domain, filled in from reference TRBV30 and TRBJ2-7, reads SQTIHQWPATLVQPVGSPLSLECTVEGTSNPNLYWYRQAAGRGLQLLFYSVGIGQISSEVPQNLSASRPQDRQFILSSKKLLLSDSGFYLCAWGTLPISYEQYFGPGTRLTVT.